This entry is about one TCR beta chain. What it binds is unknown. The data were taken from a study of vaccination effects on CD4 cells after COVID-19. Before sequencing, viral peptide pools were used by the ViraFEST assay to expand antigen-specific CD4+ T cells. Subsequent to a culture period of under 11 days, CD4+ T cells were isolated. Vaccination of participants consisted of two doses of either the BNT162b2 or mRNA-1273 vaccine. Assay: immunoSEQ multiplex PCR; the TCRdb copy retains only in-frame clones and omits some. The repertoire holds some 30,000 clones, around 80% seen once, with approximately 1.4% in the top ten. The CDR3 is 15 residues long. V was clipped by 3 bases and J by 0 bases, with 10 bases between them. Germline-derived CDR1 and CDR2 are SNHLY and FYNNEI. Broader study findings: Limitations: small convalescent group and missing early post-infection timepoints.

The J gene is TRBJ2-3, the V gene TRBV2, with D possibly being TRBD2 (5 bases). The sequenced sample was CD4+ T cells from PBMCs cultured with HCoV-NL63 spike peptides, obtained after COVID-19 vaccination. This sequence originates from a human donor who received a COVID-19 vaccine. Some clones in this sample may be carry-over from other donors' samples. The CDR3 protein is CASSDRGASTDTQYF. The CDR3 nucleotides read TGTGCCAGCAGTGATCGGGGAGCTAGCACAGATACGCAGTATTTT.